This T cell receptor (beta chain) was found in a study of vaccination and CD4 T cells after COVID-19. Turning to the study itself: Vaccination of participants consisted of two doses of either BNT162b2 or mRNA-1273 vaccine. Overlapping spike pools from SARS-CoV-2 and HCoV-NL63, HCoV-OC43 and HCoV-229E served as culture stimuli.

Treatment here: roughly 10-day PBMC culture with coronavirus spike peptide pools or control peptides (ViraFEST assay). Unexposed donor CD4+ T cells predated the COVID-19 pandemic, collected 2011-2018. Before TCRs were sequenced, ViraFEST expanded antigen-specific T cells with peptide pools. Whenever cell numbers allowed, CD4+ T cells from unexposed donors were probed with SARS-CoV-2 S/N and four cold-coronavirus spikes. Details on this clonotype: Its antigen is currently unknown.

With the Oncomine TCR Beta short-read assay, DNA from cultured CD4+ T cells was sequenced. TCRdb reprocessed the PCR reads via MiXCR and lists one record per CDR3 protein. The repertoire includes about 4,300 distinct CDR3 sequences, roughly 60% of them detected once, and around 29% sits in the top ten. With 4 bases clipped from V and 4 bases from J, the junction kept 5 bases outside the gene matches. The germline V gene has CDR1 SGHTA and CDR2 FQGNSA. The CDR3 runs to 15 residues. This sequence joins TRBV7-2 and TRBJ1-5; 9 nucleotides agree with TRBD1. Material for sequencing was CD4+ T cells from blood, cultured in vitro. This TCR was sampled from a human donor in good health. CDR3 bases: TGTGCCAGCAGCTACAGACAGGGGGGTAATCAGCCCCAGCATTTT. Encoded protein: CASSYRQGGNQPQHF. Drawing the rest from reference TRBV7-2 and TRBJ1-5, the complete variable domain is GAGVSQSPSNKVTEKGKDVELRCDPISGHTALYWYRQSLGQGLEFLIYFQGNSAPDKSGLPSDRFSAERTGGSVSTLTIQRTQQEDSAVYLCASSYRQGGNQPQHFGDGTRLSIL.